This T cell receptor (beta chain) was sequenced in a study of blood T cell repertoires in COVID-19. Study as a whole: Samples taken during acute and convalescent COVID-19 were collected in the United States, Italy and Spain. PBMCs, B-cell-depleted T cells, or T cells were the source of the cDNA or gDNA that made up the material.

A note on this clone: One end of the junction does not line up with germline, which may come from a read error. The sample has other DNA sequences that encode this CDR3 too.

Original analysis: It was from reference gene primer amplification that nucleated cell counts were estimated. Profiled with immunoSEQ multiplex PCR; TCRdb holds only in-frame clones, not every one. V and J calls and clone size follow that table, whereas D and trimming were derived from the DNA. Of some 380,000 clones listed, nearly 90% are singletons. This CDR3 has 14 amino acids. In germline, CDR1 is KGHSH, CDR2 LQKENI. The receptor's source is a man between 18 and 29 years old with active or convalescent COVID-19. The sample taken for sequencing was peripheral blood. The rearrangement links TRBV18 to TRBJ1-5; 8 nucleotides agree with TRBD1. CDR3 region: CASSPQGGNQPQHF. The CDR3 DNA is TGTGCCAGCTCTCCACAGGGGGGCAATCAGCCCCAGCATTTT.